This T cell receptor (beta chain) appears in the sequencing data of a study of shared clonotypes between healthy human individuals. Measured with immunoSEQ multiplex PCR; TCRdb has only the in-frame clones, and not every one. Among some 2,400,000 clones, approximately 96% were seen once, and the ten largest hold approximately 0.13%. This CDR3 has 15 amino acids. Germline V gene data show CDR1 as GTSNPN and CDR2 as SVGIG (reference sequence). V was clipped by 0 bases and J by 10 bases; unmatched bases: 11. The chain employs TRBV30 and TRBJ2-2; 7 bases line up with TRBD2. The sequence came from a young man in good health. Input material: naive CD4+ T cells sorted from blood. Subset here: CD45RA+ positively selected. Written as DNA, the CDR3 is TGTGCCTGGAGTGTTTTCGGGGGGACTTCTGAGGAGCTGTTTTTT. It specifies CAWSVFGGTSEELFF.